Listed below are T cell receptor beta chains from one sample, sequenced in a study of breast tumors, draining lymph nodes, adjacent tissues. TCRdb itself ran the multiplex PCR reads through MiXCR, one entry per CDR3 protein. The table records 250,000 or so distinct CDR3 sequences, around 30% of them present only once. Sequencing was performed on axillary lymph node tissue. The receptors were gathered from a female donor with breast cancer. Some clones in this sample may be carry-over from other donors' samples. The CDR3 runs from the conserved cysteine through the conserved F or W. The order of the fields is D gene, V gene, clone size, J gene, CDR3 DNA, CDR3 protein. The D gene is left open where the match is weak. Size values are once, few and many counts, or a class for expanded clones, and some rows have none.

d_call: TRBD2; v_call: TRBV24-1; clone_size: -; j_call: TRBJ2-3; cdr3_nt: TGTGCCACCAGCTCACGGACTAGCGGGGAGGCAGATACGCAGTATTTT; cdr3_aa: CATSSRTSGEADTQYF
d_call: TRBD1; v_call: TRBV28; clone_size: -; j_call: TRBJ2-2; cdr3_nt: TGTGCCAGTACCGGGACAGTGAACACCGGGGAGCTGTTTTTT; cdr3_aa: CASTGTVNTGELFF
d_call: -; v_call: TRBV30; clone_size: many; j_call: TRBJ1-2; cdr3_nt: TGTGCCTGGCAGACCTGGGCTGGCTACACCTTC; cdr3_aa: CAWQTWAGYTF
d_call: TRBD2; v_call: TRBV20-1; clone_size: -; j_call: TRBJ2-1; cdr3_nt: TGCAGTGCCGAAAGACTAGCGGGAGTTAATGAGCAGTTCTTC; cdr3_aa: CSAERLAGVNEQFF
d_call: TRBD1; v_call: TRBV28; clone_size: -; j_call: TRBJ1-4; cdr3_nt: TGTGCCAGCAGTTCCCGGGACAGGGGTGAAAAACTGTCTTTT; cdr3_aa: CASSSRDRGEKLSF
d_call: -; v_call: TRBV12-5; clone_size: -; j_call: TRBJ1-1; cdr3_nt: TGTGCCAGCAGAATGCAGGGGCGGAACACTGAAGCTTTCTTT; cdr3_aa: CASRMQGRNTEAFF
d_call: -; v_call: TRBV30; clone_size: -; j_call: TRBJ1-5; cdr3_nt: TGTGCCTTGAACGGGGCCCAGAGTCAGCCCCAGCATTTT; cdr3_aa: CALNGAQSQPQHF
d_call: -; v_call: TRBV20-1; clone_size: many; j_call: TRBJ2-3; cdr3_nt: TGCAGTGCTCGGACCTCTCTTTCAGATACGCAGTATTTT; cdr3_aa: CSARTSLSDTQYF
d_call: TRBD2; v_call: TRBV7-6; clone_size: -; j_call: TRBJ2-3; cdr3_nt: TGTGCTAGTACGGCTAGCGGATACACAGATACGCAGTATTTT; cdr3_aa: CASTASGYTDTQYF
d_call: TRBD2; v_call: TRBV20-1; clone_size: many; j_call: TRBJ2-2; cdr3_nt: TGCAGTGCTAGAGTGACCGGGACTAGCGGGAATCGGGAGCTGTTTTTT; cdr3_aa: CSARVTGTSGNRELFF
d_call: TRBD2; v_call: TRBV7-9; clone_size: -; j_call: TRBJ2-2; cdr3_nt: TGTGCCAGCAGCTCGGGGGCAGTCATCAGGGCGGGAGGGCACACCGGGGAGCTGTTTTTT; cdr3_aa: CASSSGAVIRAGGHTGELFF
d_call: -; v_call: TRBV7-6; clone_size: -; j_call: TRBJ2-4; cdr3_nt: TGTGCCAGCAGCTTTCGGACTACAGACATTCAGTACTTC; cdr3_aa: CASSFRTTDIQYF
d_call: TRBD2; v_call: TRBV12-3/TRBV12-4; clone_size: many; j_call: TRBJ2-7; cdr3_nt: TGTGCCAGCAGTTTAGCGCTCTCTAGCGGCACCTACGAGCAGTACTTC; cdr3_aa: CASSLALSSGTYEQYF
d_call: -; v_call: TRBV4-3; clone_size: many; j_call: TRBJ2-1; cdr3_nt: TGCGCCAGCAGCCAAGGTCTCCAGAACTACAATGAGCAGTTCTTC; cdr3_aa: CASSQGLQNYNEQFF
d_call: -; v_call: TRBV2; clone_size: many; j_call: TRBJ2-7; cdr3_nt: TGTGCCAGCAGTGAAGCGAGTAGCCATATAGCGAACTACGAGCAGTACTTC; cdr3_aa: CASSEASSHIANYEQYF
d_call: -; v_call: TRBV18; clone_size: few; j_call: TRBJ1-4; cdr3_nt: TGTGCCAGCTCACCTTCGGCCACCACCGCGGCCGAAAAACTGTTTTTT; cdr3_aa: CASSPSATTAAEKLFF
d_call: TRBD2; v_call: TRBV20-1; clone_size: many; j_call: TRBJ2-3; cdr3_nt: TGCAGTGCCCCCGCTCCCGGACTAGCGGGAGATACGCAGTATTTT; cdr3_aa: CSAPAPGLAGDTQYF
d_call: TRBD1; v_call: TRBV6-1; clone_size: -; j_call: TRBJ2-1; cdr3_nt: TGTGCCAGCAGTCAGACAGGGGGTTGGAATGAGCAGTTCTTC; cdr3_aa: CASSQTGGWNEQFF
d_call: TRBD2; v_call: TRBV2; clone_size: -; j_call: TRBJ2-3; cdr3_nt: TGTGCCAGCACTAGCGGGAGGGCTTCAGATACGCAGTATTTT; cdr3_aa: CASTSGRASDTQYF
d_call: TRBD2; v_call: TRBV6-2/TRBV6-3; clone_size: few; j_call: TRBJ2-7; cdr3_nt: TGTGCCAGCAGCCACCCTAGCGGGAGGAAGTCAGACGAGCAGTACTTC; cdr3_aa: CASSHPSGRKSDEQYF
d_call: -; v_call: TRBV11-2; clone_size: -; j_call: TRBJ2-3; cdr3_nt: TGTGCCAGCAGCTTAGGTTCCGGGCAGACCACAGATACGCAGTATTTT; cdr3_aa: CASSLGSGQTTDTQYF
d_call: TRBD1; v_call: TRBV7-9; clone_size: few; j_call: TRBJ1-4; cdr3_nt: TGTGCCAGCAGCTTAGGACAGGGGAGTGAAAAACTGTTTTTT; cdr3_aa: CASSLGQGSEKLFF
d_call: -; v_call: TRBV18; clone_size: few; j_call: TRBJ1-5; cdr3_nt: TGTGCCAGCTCAAGGACAGCGGCGTTGAGTCAGCCCCAGCATTTT; cdr3_aa: CASSRTAALSQPQHF
d_call: TRBD1; v_call: TRBV3-1; clone_size: -; j_call: TRBJ1-1; cdr3_nt: TGCGCCAGCAGCCCGAGTGAACAGGGGGGTGCTTTCTTT; cdr3_aa: CASSPSEQGGAFF
d_call: -; v_call: TRBV9; clone_size: many; j_call: TRBJ2-7; cdr3_nt: TGTGCCAGCAGCGTGGACAGCGATTCCTCCGAGCAGTACTTC; cdr3_aa: CASSVDSDSSEQYF
d_call: TRBD1; v_call: TRBV11-3; clone_size: few; j_call: TRBJ2-3; cdr3_nt: TGTGCCAGCAGTTCGTCCCCGGACAGGGGTACAGATACGCAGTATTTT; cdr3_aa: CASSSSPDRGTDTQYF
d_call: TRBD1; v_call: TRBV6-5; clone_size: -; j_call: TRBJ2-1; cdr3_nt: TGTGCCAGCACCGGAAGGGGGCCGACAGGGATCTACAATGAGCAGTTCTTC; cdr3_aa: CASTGRGPTGIYNEQFF
d_call: TRBD1; v_call: TRBV11-2; clone_size: -; j_call: TRBJ1-2; cdr3_nt: TGTGCCAGCAGCTTCACCGGGACAGGGAAAATCTATGAGGACTACACCTTC; cdr3_aa: CASSFTGTGKIYEDYTF
d_call: -; v_call: TRBV13; clone_size: -; j_call: TRBJ2-2; cdr3_nt: TGTGCCAGCAGCTTAGTAAGGGAGCTGTTTTTT; cdr3_aa: CASSLVRELFF
d_call: TRBD2; v_call: TRBV24-1; clone_size: -; j_call: TRBJ2-3; cdr3_nt: TGTGCCACCAGTGATCGACTAGCGGGAAGAGATACGCGGTATTTT; cdr3_aa: CATSDRLAGRDTRYF
d_call: TRBD2; v_call: TRBV7-9; clone_size: many; j_call: TRBJ2-7; cdr3_nt: TGTGCCAGCAGCACTAGCGGGAGAACCTACGAGCAGTACTTC; cdr3_aa: CASSTSGRTYEQYF
d_call: -; v_call: TRBV5-6; clone_size: -; j_call: TRBJ1-5; cdr3_nt: TGTGCCAGCGGCAAGACAGGAGGGCAGCCCCAGCATTTT; cdr3_aa: CASGKTGGQPQHF
d_call: -; v_call: TRBV18; clone_size: -; j_call: TRBJ1-4; cdr3_nt: TGTGCCAGCTCGCAGCGAGACAGTAATGAAAAACTGTTTTTT; cdr3_aa: CASSQRDSNEKLFF